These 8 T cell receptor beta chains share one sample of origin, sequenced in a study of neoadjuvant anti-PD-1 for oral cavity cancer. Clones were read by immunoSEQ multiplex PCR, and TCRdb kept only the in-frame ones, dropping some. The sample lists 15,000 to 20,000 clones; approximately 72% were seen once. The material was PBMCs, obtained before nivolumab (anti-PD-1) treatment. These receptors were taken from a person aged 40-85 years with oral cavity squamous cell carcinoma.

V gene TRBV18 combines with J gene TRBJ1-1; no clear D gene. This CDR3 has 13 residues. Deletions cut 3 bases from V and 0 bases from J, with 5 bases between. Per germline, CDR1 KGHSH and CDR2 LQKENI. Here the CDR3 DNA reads TGTGCCAGCTCACCCATCTTGAACACTGAAGCTTTCTTT. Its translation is CASSPILNTEAFF.

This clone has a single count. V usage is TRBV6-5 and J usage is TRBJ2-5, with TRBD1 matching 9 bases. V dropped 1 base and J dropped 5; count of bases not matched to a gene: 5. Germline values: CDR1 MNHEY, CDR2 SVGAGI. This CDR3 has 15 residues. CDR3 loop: CASSYLIGTGETQYF. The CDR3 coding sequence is TGTGCCAGCAGTTACTTGATTGGGACAGGGGAGACCCAGTACTTC.

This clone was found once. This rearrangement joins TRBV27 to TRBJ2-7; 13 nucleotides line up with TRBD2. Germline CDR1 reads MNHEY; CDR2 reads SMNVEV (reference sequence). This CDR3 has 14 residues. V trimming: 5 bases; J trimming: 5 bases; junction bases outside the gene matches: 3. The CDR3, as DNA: TGTGCCAGCAGTGGACTAGCGGGGGCTAACGAGCAGTACTTC. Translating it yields CASSGLAGANEQYF.

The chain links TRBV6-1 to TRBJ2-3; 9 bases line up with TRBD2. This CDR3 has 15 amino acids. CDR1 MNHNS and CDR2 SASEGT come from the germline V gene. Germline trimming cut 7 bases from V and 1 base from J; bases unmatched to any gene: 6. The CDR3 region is CASTKTSGRTDTQYF. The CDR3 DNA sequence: TGTGCCAGCACAAAGACTAGCGGCCGCACAGATACGCAGTATTTT.

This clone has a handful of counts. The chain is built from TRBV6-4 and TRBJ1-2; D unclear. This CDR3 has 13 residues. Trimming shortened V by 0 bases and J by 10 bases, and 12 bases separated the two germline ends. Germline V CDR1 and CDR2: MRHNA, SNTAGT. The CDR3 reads CASSDSGSQDYTF. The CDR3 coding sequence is TGTGCCAGCAGTGACTCAGGGTCTCAGGACTACACCTTC.

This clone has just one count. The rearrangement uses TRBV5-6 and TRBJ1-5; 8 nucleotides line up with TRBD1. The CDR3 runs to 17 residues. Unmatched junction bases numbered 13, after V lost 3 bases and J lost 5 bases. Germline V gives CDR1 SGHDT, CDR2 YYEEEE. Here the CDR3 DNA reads TGTGCCAGCAGCTCCCAAGGACAGGGCTTGGGATATCAGCCCCAGCATTTT. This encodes CASSSQGQGLGYQPQHF.

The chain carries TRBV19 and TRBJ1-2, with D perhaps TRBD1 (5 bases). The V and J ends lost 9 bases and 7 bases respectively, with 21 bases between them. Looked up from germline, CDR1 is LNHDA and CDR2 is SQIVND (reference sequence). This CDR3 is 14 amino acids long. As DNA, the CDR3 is TGTGCCAGCGAAGGACTCGACAGATTGGGTGGCTACACCTTC. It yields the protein CASEGLDRLGGYTF.

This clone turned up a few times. The CDR3 spells CASSLLTGYTF. CDR3 DNA: TGTGCCAGCAGCTTATTGACAGGCTACACCTTC. The J gene is TRBJ1-2, the V gene TRBV5-5, with unresolved D. CDR1 and CDR2 from the germline V gene are SGHKS and YYEKEE (reference sequence). This CDR3 comprises 11 residues. The V gene lost 2 bases and the J gene lost 8 bases, with 7 bases spanning the gap.